The clone carrying this T cell receptor beta chain was counted ten times or more. This record comes from a study of T-cell reconstitution after alpha-beta-depleted transplantation in children. The CDR3 is 14 amino acids. Trimming cost V 6 bases and J 7 bases; bases outside gene matches: 10. Germline V gene sequence: CDR1 DFQATT, CDR2 SNEGSKA (reference sequence). Unique molecular identifiers featured in how the TCRbeta library was prepared. TCRdb ran MiXCR on the PCR reads and lists one entry per CDR3 protein. The data contain about 200,000 distinct CDR3 sequences, roughly 14% of them singletons. This clonotype originated in a human donor who donated a stem cell graft to a child with acute lymphoblastic leukemia. The starting material was PBMCs from the stem cell graft donor, obtained from the stem cell graft. V is TRBV20-1 and J is TRBJ2-1; TRBD2 matches at 9 bases. The CDR3 reads CSAIIAGDRNEQFF. DNA for the CDR3: TGCAGTGCCATAATAGCGGGAGATAGGAATGAGCAGTTCTTC.